This T cell receptor (beta chain) comes out of a study of blood T cell repertoires in COVID-19. Germline V lookup: CDR1 MDHEN, CDR2 SYDVKM. Trimming took 4 bases from V and 0 from J, leaving 13 bases between them. There are 15 residues in the CDR3. Libraries were prepared by immunoSEQ multiplex PCR; TCRdb keeps only in-frame clonotypes and omits some of them. Here the sample spans 110,000 to 150,000 clones, about 81% being singletons. The receptor was isolated from a woman older than 75 with acute or convalescent COVID-19. Sequences were obtained from peripheral blood. The chain couples TRBV28 to TRBJ2-7; weak D call: TRBD1 (5 bases). Here the CDR3 reads CASSSGRARSYEQYF. The CDR3 DNA reads TGTGCCAGCAGTTCCGGCAGGGCACGCTCCTACGAGCAGTACTTC.